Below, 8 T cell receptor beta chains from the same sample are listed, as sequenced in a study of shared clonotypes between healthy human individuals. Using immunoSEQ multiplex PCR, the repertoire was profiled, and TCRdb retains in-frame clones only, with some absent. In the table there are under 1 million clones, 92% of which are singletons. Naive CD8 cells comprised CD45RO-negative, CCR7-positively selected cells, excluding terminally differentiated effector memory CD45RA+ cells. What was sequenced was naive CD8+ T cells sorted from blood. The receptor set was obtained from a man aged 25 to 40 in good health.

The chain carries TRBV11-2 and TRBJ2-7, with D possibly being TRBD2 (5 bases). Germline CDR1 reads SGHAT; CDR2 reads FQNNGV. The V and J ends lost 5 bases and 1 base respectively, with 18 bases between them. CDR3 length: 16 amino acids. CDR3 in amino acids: CASSHLSGWSSYEQYF. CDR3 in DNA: TGTGCCAGCAGCCACCTGTCGGGGTGGAGTTCCTACGAGCAGTACTTC.

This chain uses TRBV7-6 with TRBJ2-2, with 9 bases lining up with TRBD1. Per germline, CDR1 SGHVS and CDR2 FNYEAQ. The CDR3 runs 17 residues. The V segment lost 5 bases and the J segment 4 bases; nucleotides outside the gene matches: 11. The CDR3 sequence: CASSPRAGTGITGELFF. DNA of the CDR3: TGTGCCAGCAGCCCCAGAGCCGGGACAGGGATCACCGGGGAGCTGTTTTTT.

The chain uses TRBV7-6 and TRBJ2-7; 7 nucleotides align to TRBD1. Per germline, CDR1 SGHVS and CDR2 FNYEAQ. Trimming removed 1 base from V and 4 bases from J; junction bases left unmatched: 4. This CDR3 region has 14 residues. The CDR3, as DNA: TGTGCCAGCAGCTTAGACGGGACAGCTTACGAGCAGTACTTC. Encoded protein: CASSLDGTAYEQYF.

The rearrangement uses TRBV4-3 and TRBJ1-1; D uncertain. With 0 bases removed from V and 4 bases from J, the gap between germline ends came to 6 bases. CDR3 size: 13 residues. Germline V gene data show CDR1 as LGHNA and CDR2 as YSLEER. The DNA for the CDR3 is TGCGCCAGCAGCCAAGACAGACTCACTGAAGCTTTCTTT. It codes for CASSQDRLTEAFF.

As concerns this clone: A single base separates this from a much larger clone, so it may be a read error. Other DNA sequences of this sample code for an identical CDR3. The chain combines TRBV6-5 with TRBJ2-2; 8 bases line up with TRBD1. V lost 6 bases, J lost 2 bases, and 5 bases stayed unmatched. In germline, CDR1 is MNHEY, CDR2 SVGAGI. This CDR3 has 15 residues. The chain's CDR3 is CASSPGQGNTGELFF. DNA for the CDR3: TGTGCCAGCAGCCCCGGACAGGGTAACACCGGGGAGCTGTTTTTT.

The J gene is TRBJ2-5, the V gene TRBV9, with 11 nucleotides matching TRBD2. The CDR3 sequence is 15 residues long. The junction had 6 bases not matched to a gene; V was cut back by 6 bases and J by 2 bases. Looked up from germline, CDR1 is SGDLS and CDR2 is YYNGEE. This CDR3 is CASTLAGVSQETQYF. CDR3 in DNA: TGTGCCAGCACACTAGCGGGAGTTTCTCAAGAGACCCAGTACTTC.

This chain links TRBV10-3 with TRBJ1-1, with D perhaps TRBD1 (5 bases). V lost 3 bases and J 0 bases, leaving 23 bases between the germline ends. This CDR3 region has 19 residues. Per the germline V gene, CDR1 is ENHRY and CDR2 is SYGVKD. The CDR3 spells CAISDPGLGRVGMNTEAFF. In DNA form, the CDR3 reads TGTGCCATCAGTGACCCAGGTCTCGGCAGGGTTGGGATGAACACTGAAGCTTTCTTT.

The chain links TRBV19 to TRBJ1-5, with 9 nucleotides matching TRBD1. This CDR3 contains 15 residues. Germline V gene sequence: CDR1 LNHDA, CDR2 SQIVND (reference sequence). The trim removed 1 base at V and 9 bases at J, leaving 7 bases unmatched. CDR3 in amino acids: CASSIATGGAGPQHF. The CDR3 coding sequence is TGTGCCAGTAGTATAGCGACAGGGGGGGCAGGGCCCCAGCATTTT.